The present entry profiles one TCR beta chain with its context. Germline trimming cut 4 bases from V and 4 bases from J; bases unmatched to any gene: 9. The germline gives CDR1 MDHEN, CDR2 SYDVKM. The CDR3 is made up of 15 amino acids. These data are taken from a study of blood T cell repertoires in COVID-19. Study at large: PBMCs, B-cell-depleted T cells, or T cells were the source of the cDNA or gDNA that made up the material.

Profiling relied on immunoSEQ multiplex PCR, and the TCRdb table lists in-frame clones only, not all of them. The sample yields about 160,000 clones, about 90% seen once. J is TRBJ1-2 and V is TRBV28; 7 bases agree with TRBD1. Sequencing was performed on peripheral blood. The receptor comes from a woman aged 70 to 79 with acute or convalescent COVID-19. In DNA, the CDR3 is TGTGCCAGCAGTTCACCGGGACAGCGTGGCTATGGCTACACCTTC. Residues: CASSSPGQRGYGYTF.